The subject of this entry is one TCR beta chain. Its cognate antigen is unknown. The data were obtained in a study of T cell responses to AZD1222 COVID-19 vaccine. Findings and limits, study-wide: Spike was spanned by vaccine-associated CD4 TCRs, with dominance at 160-218 and 743-854. Nearly half of unique spike-specific TCRs reportedly avoided B.1.351 and B.1.1.7 mutated regions. Compared with day 0, the breadth and depth of the Spike-specific TCR repertoire rose significantly after two doses of AZD1222. Seropositive at baseline were only a handful of AZD1222 recipients.

Produced via immunoSEQ multiplex PCR; TCRdb's table is partial and in-frame only. The sample carries over 150,000 clones, roughly 92% recorded once. With 9 bases clipped from V and 7 bases from J, the junction kept 11 bases outside the gene matches. The CDR3 consists of 15 residues. Germline V gives CDR1 MNHEY, CDR2 SVGAGI. Here the sequenced sample was peripheral blood, taken on day 0 of AZD1222 vaccination. This sequence joins TRBV6-5 and TRBJ2-1; TRBD2 matches 11 bases. This TCR derives from an adult in good health. DNA for the CDR3: TGTGCCAGTGAGAAACTAGCGGGAGCAAGTAATGAGCAGTTCTTC. Protein product: CASEKLAGASNEQFF.